This T cell receptor (beta chain) comes out of a study of neurological immune-mediated disorders. TCRdb ran MiXCR on the 5' RACE reads and lists one entry per CDR3 protein. This table holds about 90,000 distinct CDR3 sequences, about 13% found once. Time point denoted: longitudinal time-point 2. The unsorted libraries were produced from 2 million PBMCs held at -80 C. This clonotype appeared many times. Its antigen remains unknown. V lost 6 bases to trimming and J lost 4 bases, with 13 bases between them. Germline V lookup: CDR1 MNHNS, CDR2 SASEGT. There are 13 residues in the CDR3. Study-level points and caveats: Multiple sclerosis, the disease with the least TCR clonal expansion, fell below healthy controls, whereas HTLV-1-associated myelopathy showed the most.

This clonotype was sampled from a female donor with HTLV-1-associated myelopathy (HAM/TSP). This rearrangement joins TRBV6-1 to TRBJ2-7, with D hard to call. The sequenced sample consisted of PBMCs. The CDR3: CASRLVDSYEQYF. DNA of the CDR3: TGTGCCAGCAGACTGGTGGATTCTTACGAGCAGTACTTC.